This paragraph reports one TCR beta chain. Its antigen is as yet unknown. The record originates from a study of beta chain features in type 1 diabetes. Overall study: The number of sorted cells examined across all samples was around 110 million. General study points: Equally in patients and controls, shorter templates might have been favored by PCR. Shorter TCRB CDR3s, moderately but significantly so, were found in Type 1 diabetes patients in all four CD4+ subsets.

Reverse transcribing all isolated RNA meant expressed TCRB transcripts were sequenced. Data came from immunoSEQ multiplex PCR; TCRdb stores just in-frame clones and leaves some out. The data show 25,000 to 30,000 clones, about 61% seen once. The length of the CDR3 is 19 residues. Germline CDR1 KGHSH, CDR2 LQKENI. J lost 4 bases, V lost 5 bases, and 13 bases had no gene match. The rearrangement uses TRBV18 and TRBJ2-6; 11 bases fit TRBD1. The sequence was collected from a woman aged 25 to 45 with type 1 diabetes. Sequencing input: Tregs from blood. CDR3 amino acids: CASSSRLGQGVGGANVLTF. DNA of the CDR3: TGTGCCAGCTCATCGAGGCTGGGACAGGGGGTAGGAGGGGCCAACGTCCTGACTTTC.